The clone carrying this T cell receptor beta chain was observed a handful of times. This sample was taken from a study of cytomegalovirus exposure and HLA in healthy donors. The V gene end was trimmed by 9 bases and the J gene end by 2 bases; junction bases not matched to a gene: 9. The CDR3 loop spans 14 amino acids. CDR1 and CDR2 from the germline V gene are LNHDA and SQIVND (reference sequence). PCR involved 60 Vbeta and 13 Jbeta primers. TCRdb's table, derived via immunoSEQ multiplex PCR, lists solely in-frame clones and lacks some. The profile covers about 120,000 clones, with over 6.5% appearing a single time and 5% to 6.5% taken by the ten largest.

The sample was PBMCs. This receptor was obtained from a woman aged 40 to 50 in good health and CMV-seropositive. The rearrangement links TRBV19 to TRBJ1-1; 7 bases align to TRBD1. The CDR3 DNA follows: TGTGCCAGAGGCCTGACAGGGATCAACACTGAAGCTTTCTTT. It is translated as CARGLTGINTEAFF.